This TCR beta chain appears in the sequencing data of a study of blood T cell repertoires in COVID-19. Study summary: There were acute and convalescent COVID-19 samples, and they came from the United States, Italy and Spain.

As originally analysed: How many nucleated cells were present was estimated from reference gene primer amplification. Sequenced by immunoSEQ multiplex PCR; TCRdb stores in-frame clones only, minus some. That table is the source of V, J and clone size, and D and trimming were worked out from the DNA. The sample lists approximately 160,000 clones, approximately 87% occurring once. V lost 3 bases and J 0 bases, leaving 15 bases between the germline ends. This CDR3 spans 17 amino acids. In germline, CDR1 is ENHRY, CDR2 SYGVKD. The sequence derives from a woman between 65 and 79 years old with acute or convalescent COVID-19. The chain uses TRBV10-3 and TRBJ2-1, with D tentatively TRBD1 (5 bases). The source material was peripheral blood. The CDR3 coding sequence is TGTGCCATCAGTGAACCGACAGATTCCTCCTCCTACAATGAGCAGTTCTTC. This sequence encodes CAISEPTDSSSYNEQFF.